Listed below are T cell receptor beta chains from one sample, sequenced in a study of CD8 T cells in Susac syndrome. TCRdb re-analysed the immunoSEQ multiplex PCR reads in MiXCR, keeping a single row per CDR3 protein. The repertoire consists of about 210,000 distinct CDR3 sequences, with roughly 96% occurring once and the leading ten covering 0.095%. The specimen sequenced was CD4+ T cells from PBMCs. These receptors all come from a human donor with multiple sclerosis. Each CDR3 is given with its conserved first and last residue. D genes are given only for firm matches. The size entry is marked missing in some rows and otherwise reads once, few, many or a size class.

v_call	d_call	j_call	cdr3_length	clone_size	cdr3_nt	cdr3_aa
TRBV14	TRBD1	TRBJ2-4	14	NA	TGTGCCAGCAGCCGATACGACAGGGGGAACATTCAGTACTTC	CASSRYDRGNIQYF
TRBV15	NA	TRBJ2-1	13	NA	TGTGCCACCAGCACCTCCGTTGGAAATGAGCAGTTCTTC	CATSTSVGNEQFF
TRBV12-3/TRBV12-4	NA	TRBJ1-2	14	NA	TGTGCCAGCAGTTTATTTGGGGGGAACTATGGCTACACCTTC	CASSLFGGNYGYTF
TRBV7-8	NA	TRBJ1-2	18	NA	TGTGCCAGCAGCTTATTCGCCGGTGGGCGGGCAGGGGACCGTGGCTACACCTTC	CASSLFAGGRAGDRGYTF
TRBV15	NA	TRBJ2-3	12	NA	TGTGCCACCAGCGTTAAGGGGGATACGCAGTATTTT	CATSVKGDTQYF
TRBV7-6	TRBD2	TRBJ2-1	16	NA	TGTGCCAGCAGCCCCCGCCTAGCGGGAATAGACAATGAGCAGTTCTTC	CASSPRLAGIDNEQFF
TRBV27	TRBD1	TRBJ1-2	15	NA	TGTGCCAGCAGCCCGGGACAGAGAACAATCTATGGCTACACCTTC	CASSPGQRTIYGYTF
TRBV28	TRBD2	TRBJ2-1	15	NA	TGTGCCAGCAGTTCCCCGGGACTAGCGGGAGATGAGCAGTTCTTC	CASSSPGLAGDEQFF
TRBV3-1	NA	TRBJ2-5	14	NA	TGTGCCAGCAGCCAACCGTTAGAAAAAGAGACCCAGTACTTC	CASSQPLEKETQYF
TRBV9	TRBD2	TRBJ2-7	15	NA	TGTGCCAGCAGCCCCGGGACTATCGTCTCCTACGAGCAGTACTTC	CASSPGTIVSYEQYF
TRBV20-1	TRBD2	TRBJ2-1	16	NA	TGCAGTGCTCCGGGGGGGGGAGTTGCCCCTTACAATGAGCAGTTCTTC	CSAPGGGVAPYNEQFF
TRBV25-1	NA	TRBJ2-2	15	NA	TGTGCCAGCAGCGCATCGGACCGGACCACCGGGGAGCTGTTTTTT	CASSASDRTTGELFF
TRBV15	NA	TRBJ2-1	12	NA	TGTGCCACCAGCAGAGGACAGATTGAGCAGTTCTTC	CATSRGQIEQFF
TRBV18	NA	TRBJ2-4	18	NA	TGTGCCAGCTCACCTCGGGACCTCCCCCGTTTAGTCAAAAACATTCAGTACTTC	CASSPRDLPRLVKNIQYF
TRBV19	NA	TRBJ1-1	16	once	TGTGCCAGTAGTATAGATCTACAGGGCTTCAACACTGAAGCTTTCTTT	CASSIDLQGFNTEAFF
TRBV19	NA	TRBJ2-7	13	NA	TGTGCCAGTAGTACGGGACTCACCGGCGAGCAGTACTTC	CASSTGLTGEQYF
TRBV29-1	TRBD1	TRBJ1-2	14	once	TGCAGCGGCACGTCTTACGGGACAGGGGATGGCTACACCTTC	CSGTSYGTGDGYTF
TRBV30	TRBD1	TRBJ2-7	14	NA	TGTGCCTGGAGATCGCCGGGACAGGCGTATGAGCAGTACTTC	CAWRSPGQAYEQYF
TRBV12-3/TRBV12-4	NA	TRBJ2-2	15	NA	TGTGCCAGCACCCTGGGGCGCACGAACACCGGGGAGCTGTTTTTT	CASTLGRTNTGELFF
TRBV7-9	NA	TRBJ2-2	15	NA	TGTGCCAGCAGCTCGGACGCACGACGGACCGGGGAGCTGTTTTTT	CASSSDARRTGELFF
TRBV20-1	NA	TRBJ1-5	13	NA	TGCAGTGCTAACAGGGAAAGCAATCAGCCCCAGCATTTT	CSANRESNQPQHF
TRBV20-1	TRBD1	TRBJ1-6	16	NA	TGCAGTGCTAGAGAACCGGGACAGGGACTACATTCACCCCTCCACTTT	CSAREPGQGLHSPLHF
TRBV20-1	NA	TRBJ1-1	13	NA	TGCAGTGCTAGGGCACAGCGTAGGGGCGAAGCTTTCTTT	CSARAQRRGEAFF
TRBV12-3/TRBV12-4	NA	TRBJ1-5	14	few	TGTGCCAGCAGTTTAGGGCGTTATAATCAGCCCCAGCATTTT	CASSLGRYNQPQHF
TRBV12-3/TRBV12-4	TRBD1	TRBJ2-7	15	NA	TGTGCCAGCAGTTTCCTGGACAGGGGTTCCTACGAGCAGTACTTC	CASSFLDRGSYEQYF
TRBV2	NA	TRBJ2-2	16	once	TGTGCCAGCAGTGGCAGGGAGCCCCTGAACACCGGGGAGCTGTTTTTT	CASSGREPLNTGELFF
TRBV24-1	TRBD1	TRBJ2-7	16	NA	TGTGCCACCAGATACCTCTGGGACAGCACGTTACTCGAGCAGTACTTC	CATRYLWDSTLLEQYF
TRBV20-1	TRBD2	TRBJ2-3	15	NA	TGCAGTGCGCCAACTAGCGGGGGGGCAAGGGATACGCAGTATTTT	CSAPTSGGARDTQYF
TRBV18	NA	TRBJ1-1	15	NA	TGTGCCAGCTCACCAAAGATCCAGGGGCTGGCTGAAGCTTTCTTT	CASSPKIQGLAEAFF
TRBV29-1	TRBD1	TRBJ2-7	14	once	TGCAGCGTTGGCGGGGGACAGGGGGACGACGAGCAGTACTTC	CSVGGGQGDDEQYF
TRBV6-5	TRBD2	TRBJ2-1	18	NA	TGTGCCAGCAGTTACTCGGGACTAGCGGGAGTTTATTACAATGAGCAGTTCTTC	CASSYSGLAGVYYNEQFF
TRBV24-1	TRBD1	TRBJ2-1	16	NA	TGTGCCACCAGTGATCCCACAGGGGGTGACGACAATGAGCAGTTCTTC	CATSDPTGGDDNEQFF
TRBV20-1	NA	TRBJ2-6	15	NA	TGCAGTGCTATAGTGGCACGGGCCGGGGCCAACGTCCTGACTTTC	CSAIVARAGANVLTF
TRBV24-1	NA	TRBJ2-1	14	once	TGTGCCACCAGCCTCAGGGGCGTTTACAATGAGCAGTTCTTC	CATSLRGVYNEQFF
TRBV30	TRBD2	TRBJ2-1	15	NA	TGTGCCTGGAGTGGACTAGCGGGAATCAACAATGAGCAGTTCTTC	CAWSGLAGINNEQFF
TRBV7-9	TRBD2	TRBJ2-1	16	NA	TGTGCCAGCAGCCGAACGCTAGCGGGGGGATACAATGAGCAGTTCTTC	CASSRTLAGGYNEQFF
TRBV9	NA	TRBJ2-3	12	NA	TGTGCCAGCAGCGCCTGGACAGATACGCAGTATTTT	CASSAWTDTQYF
TRBV4-1	NA	TRBJ1-1	18	NA	TGCGCCAGCAGCCAACCCTCCACCCAACTTGGAACGAACACTGAAGCTTTCTTT	CASSQPSTQLGTNTEAFF
TRBV15	TRBD2	TRBJ2-5	18	NA	TGTGCCACCAGCAGAGATTCACAGCGGGAGGGCCAGCAAGAGACCCAGTACTTC	CATSRDSQREGQQETQYF
TRBV5-1	NA	TRBJ2-3	15	NA	TGCGCCAGCAGCTTGGATCCAGGGGTAGGAGATACGCAGTATTTT	CASSLDPGVGDTQYF
TRBV30	NA	TRBJ1-3	14	NA	TGTGCCTGGAGTGTTCACCTCTCTGGAAACACCATATATTTT	CAWSVHLSGNTIYF
TRBV3-1	TRBD2	TRBJ2-1	17	NA	TGTGCCAGCAGCTCGACTAGCGGGAGTCGAAGGTACAATGAGCAGTTCTTC	CASSSTSGSRRYNEQFF
TRBV9	NA	TRBJ2-7	14	NA	TGTGCCAGCAGCGTCGGTCAATACGGCTACGAGCAGTACTTC	CASSVGQYGYEQYF
TRBV11-1	NA	TRBJ2-2	12	NA	TGTGCCAGCAGACCCCCCATCGGGGAGCTGTTTTTT	CASRPPIGELFF
TRBV7-2	TRBD2	TRBJ2-7	15	NA	TGTGCCAGCAGCTTAACTAGCGTCCCCTCCTACGAGCAGTACTTC	CASSLTSVPSYEQYF
TRBV19	TRBD1	TRBJ1-1	14	NA	TGTGCCAGTAGCGGACAGGGGCCTTCCACTGAAGCTTTCTTT	CASSGQGPSTEAFF
TRBV3-1	NA	TRBJ2-1	14	NA	TGTGCCAGCAGCCAAGATCCAGGACTACAGGGGCAGTTCTTC	CASSQDPGLQGQFF
TRBV4-1	NA	TRBJ2-4	14	NA	TGCGCCAGCAGCCTCGTATTAACCAAAAACATTCAGTACTTC	CASSLVLTKNIQYF
TRBV20-1	NA	TRBJ2-7	14	NA	TGCAGTGCCCTTTTTCCCACCCATCCCTACGAGCAGTACTTC	CSALFPTHPYEQYF
TRBV6-6	NA	TRBJ2-5	14	NA	TGTGCCAGCAGGTTTGCGGACCACCAAGAGACCCAGTACTTC	CASRFADHQETQYF
TRBV20-1	TRBD1	TRBJ2-1	12	NA	TGCAGTGCCGGACAGGGGGCATATGAGCAGTTCTTC	CSAGQGAYEQFF
TRBV3-1	TRBD2	TRBJ2-2	17	NA	TGTGCCAGCAGCCAAGATCTGAGCGGGAGGGGTACCGGGGAGCTGTTTTTT	CASSQDLSGRGTGELFF
TRBV7-9	NA	TRBJ2-7	16	NA	TGTGCCAGCAGCGCACAGTCCGGACAGCTGACCTACGAGCAGTACTTC	CASSAQSGQLTYEQYF
TRBV9	TRBD2	TRBJ2-5	15	few	TGTGCCAGCAGCGAAGGAGGGACTAGGGGAGAGACCCAGTACTTC	CASSEGGTRGETQYF
TRBV9	TRBD2	TRBJ2-7	15	NA	TGTGCCAGCAGCGTAGGAAGCGGGATTTCCTACGAGCAGTACTTC	CASSVGSGISYEQYF
TRBV5-6	NA	TRBJ2-1	14	NA	TGTGCCAGCAGCCCCTCCCCCGTAACAGGCGAGCAGTTCTTC	CASSPSPVTGEQFF
TRBV6-2/TRBV6-3	TRBD1	TRBJ2-6	18	NA	TGTGCCAGCCGACTACCGGGACAGAAAAACTCTGGGGCCAACGTCCTGACTTTC	CASRLPGQKNSGANVLTF